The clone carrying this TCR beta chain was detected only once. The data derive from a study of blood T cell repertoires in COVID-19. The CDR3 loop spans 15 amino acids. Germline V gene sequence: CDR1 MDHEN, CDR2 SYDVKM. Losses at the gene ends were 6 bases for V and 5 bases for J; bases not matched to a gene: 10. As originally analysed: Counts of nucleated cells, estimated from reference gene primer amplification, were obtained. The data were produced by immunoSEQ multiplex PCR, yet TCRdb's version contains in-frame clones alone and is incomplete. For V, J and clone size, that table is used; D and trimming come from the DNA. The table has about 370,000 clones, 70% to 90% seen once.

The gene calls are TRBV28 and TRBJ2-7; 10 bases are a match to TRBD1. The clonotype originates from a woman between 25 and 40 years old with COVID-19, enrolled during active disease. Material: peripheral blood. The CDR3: CASRPPGQGFNEQYF. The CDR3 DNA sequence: TGTGCCAGCAGACCTCCGGGACAGGGGTTCAACGAGCAGTACTTC.